These T cell receptor beta chains were read from a single sample in a study of human T cells and chemical hapten exposure. TCRdb independently ran MiXCR on the RACE reads; one entry per CDR3 protein. The data contain roughly 81,000 distinct CDR3 sequences, 8.5% of them seen just once; the ten biggest clones take up approximately 2.4%. The source material was whole blood, sampled in connection with sensitization to the hapten diphenylcyclopropenone (DPC). The receptors shown here come from a man aged 35 to 55 with alopecia areata. Some clones in this sample may be carry-over from other donors' samples. The CDR3 runs from the conserved cysteine through the conserved F or W. Fields, in order: clone size, J gene, D gene, V gene, CDR3 DNA, CDR3 protein. The D gene is left open where the match is weak. Some rows have no size entry. The others give once, few or many, or a class for an expanded clone.

>-|TRBJ1-2|TRBD1|TRBV30
TGTGCCTGGAGCACCTTGACAGGGTCTTCCTATGGCTACACCTTC
CAWSTLTGSSYGYTF
>-|TRBJ1-1|TRBD1|TRBV11-2
TGTGCCAGCAGATTCCCGGGACAGGGAATGGCTGAAGCTTTCTTT
CASRFPGQGMAEAFF
>-|TRBJ1-2|-|TRBV12-3/TRBV12-4
TGTGCCAGCAGCCTTCGACAGGTGTTTTTTGGCTACACCTTC
CASSLRQVFFGYTF
>-|TRBJ2-3|-|TRBV5-6
TGTGCCAGCAGCTCTGGGGGAGATACGCAGTATTTT
CASSSGGDTQYF
>-|TRBJ2-7|-|TRBV28
TGTGCCAGCGGGGGCCCCGGGCAGTACTTC
CASGGPGQYF
>many|TRBJ2-1|-|TRBV10-2
TGCGCCAGCTCGTACGGTGAGCAGTTCTTC
CASSYGEQFF
>many|TRBJ2-3|-|TRBV27
TGTGCCAGCAGCAAATATACACCTAGAGATACGCAGTATTTT
CASSKYTPRDTQYF
>-|TRBJ2-1|TRBD2|TRBV3-1
TGTGCCAGCAGCCATTCGGGGCTAGCGGGGAAGCAGTTCTTC
CASSHSGLAGKQFF
>-|TRBJ2-3|-|TRBV3-1
TGTGCCAGCAGCCGAGGGGTTAGCGGCCAAGGGGATACGCAGTATTTT
CASSRGVSGQGDTQYF
>-|TRBJ2-3|-|TRBV9
TGTGCCAGCGGCCGTAGCGGCACAGATACGCAGTATTTT
CASGRSGTDTQYF
>many|TRBJ2-1|TRBD1|TRBV7-6
TGTGCCAGCAGCTCCCGGGACAGGGGATTGGATGAGCAGTTCTTC
CASSSRDRGLDEQFF
>-|TRBJ2-3|-|TRBV11-2
TGTGCCAGCAGCTTTGGAGGCGACCGCACAGATACGCAGTATTTT
CASSFGGDRTDTQYF
>many|TRBJ2-3|-|TRBV6-5
TGTGCCAGCAAGTGGGGCGGGGGCACAGATACGCAGTATTTT
CASKWGGGTDTQYF
>many|TRBJ2-3|TRBD2|TRBV7-8
TGTGCCAGCAGCTTCAGCGGGAGTGCCGAGGGCACAGATACGCAGTATTTT
CASSFSGSAEGTDTQYF
>few|TRBJ2-1|-|TRBV7-2
TGTGCCAGCAGCTTAACGACTGCTTTGCATGAGCAGTTCTTC
CASSLTTALHEQFF
>few|TRBJ2-3|-|TRBV5-1
TGCGCCAGCAGCTTGTGGGGGGAGTTCACAGATACGCAGTATTTT
CASSLWGEFTDTQYF
>many|TRBJ1-1|TRBD1|TRBV2
TGTGCCAGCAAGGGGGCGACAGCCAACACTGAAGCTTTCTTT
CASKGATANTEAFF
>few|TRBJ2-1|-|TRBV30
TGTGCCTGGAGGGTAGGGGGAATCGAGCAGTTCTTC
CAWRVGGIEQFF
>many|TRBJ2-5|TRBD1|TRBV5-1
TGCGCCAGCAGCGACCCGGACAGGGGGAGGGAGACCCAGTACTTC
CASSDPDRGRETQYF
>many|TRBJ2-3|TRBD1|TRBV5-1
TGCGCCAGCGTTTACAGGGGAATGGACACAGATACGCAGTATTTT
CASVYRGMDTDTQYF
>many|TRBJ2-7|-|TRBV9
TGTGCCAGCAGCGCTCAAAGGAGCTCCTACGAGCAGTACTTC
CASSAQRSSYEQYF
>many|TRBJ2-3|TRBD2|TRBV7-2
TGTGCCAGCAGCTCACTAGCCGGGAGGGGCACAGATACGCAGTATTTT
CASSSLAGRGTDTQYF
>many|TRBJ2-1|TRBD2|TRBV20-1
TGCAGTGCTATCGCAAGCGGGAGTGGAGTCAATGAGCAGTTCTTC
CSAIASGSGVNEQFF
>many|TRBJ2-7|TRBD2|TRBV11-1
TGTGCCAGCAGCCAATACAAGGTGGCTAGCGGGAGGAACGAGCAGTACTTC
CASSQYKVASGRNEQYF
>few|TRBJ2-5|-|TRBV29-1
TGCAGCGTTGGAGCGGAGTACCAAGAGACCCAGTACTTC
CSVGAEYQETQYF
>-|TRBJ1-6|-|TRBV7-3
TGTGCCAGCAGCGCCCAGGGCCCCGGGGTGAATTCACCCCTCCACTTT
CASSAQGPGVNSPLHF
>many|TRBJ2-3|-|TRBV24-1
TGTGCCACCAAGAGCTTTAGCACAGATACGCAGTATTTT
CATKSFSTDTQYF
>many|TRBJ2-1|-|TRBV6-5
TGTGCCAGCAGTTCTACGTACCTACCCCACAATGAGCAGTTCTTC
CASSSTYLPHNEQFF
>many|TRBJ1-2|-|TRBV7-9
TGTGCCAGCAGCTCCGTCCCCCGGGTCGGCTACACCTTC
CASSSVPRVGYTF
>-|TRBJ2-7|-|TRBV29-1
TGCAGCGTTCAGAAGGGGACCTACGAGCAGTACTTC
CSVQKGTYEQYF
>few|TRBJ2-2|TRBD2|TRBV19
TGTGCCAGTAGCCTTCTAGCGGGAGGGACCACCGGGGAGCTGTTTTTT
CASSLLAGGTTGELFF
>many|TRBJ2-1|TRBD2|TRBV12-3/TRBV12-4
TGTGCCAGCAGTTTGCGGGGGGGCCTCCTCAATGAGCAGTTCTTC
CASSLRGGLLNEQFF
>many|TRBJ1-2|TRBD1|TRBV11-2
TGTGCCAGCAGCTCACCGGGACAGCAGAACTATGGCTACACCTTC
CASSSPGQQNYGYTF
>few|TRBJ2-1|TRBD2|TRBV27
TGTGCCAGCAGGAGCGGGAGGAGCTCCTACAATGAGCAGTTCTTC
CASRSGRSSYNEQFF
>-|TRBJ2-3|-|TRBV30
TGTGCCTGGAGTGGTGCGGTTGAGCAGTATTTT
CAWSGAVEQYF
>-|TRBJ2-1|-|TRBV29-1
TGCAGCGTTGTTGGGGGCGTGGATGAGCAGTTCTTC
CSVVGGVDEQFF
>-|TRBJ2-2|-|TRBV29-1
TGCAGCTTCAGGGTTGCCGGGGAGCTGTTTTTT
CSFRVAGELFF
>few|TRBJ1-1|-|TRBV11-2
TGTGCCAGCAGCTCAAACCGGTTCACTGAAGCTTTCTTT
CASSSNRFTEAFF
>few|TRBJ2-7|-|TRBV5-4
TGTGCCAGCAGCCCGGAGCGGGCAGGGAAGAAGCAGTACTTC
CASSPERAGKKQYF
>few|TRBJ2-7|TRBD1|TRBV29-1
TGCAGCGTTGAATCGGTGACAGGGGGCTACGAGCAGTACTTC
CSVESVTGGYEQYF
>-|TRBJ1-1|-|TRBV4-2
TGTGCCAGCAGCCAAGGTGCAGCCAACACTGAAGCTTTCTTT
CASSQGAANTEAFF
>many|TRBJ2-5|TRBD1|TRBV2
TGTGCCAGCAGTGGACAGGGTCGAGAGACCCAGTACTTC
CASSGQGRETQYF
>-|TRBJ2-3|-|TRBV9
TGTGCCAGCAGCGCCCCCACAGATACGCAGTATTTT
CASSAPTDTQYF
>many|TRBJ2-3|TRBD2|TRBV20-1
TGCAGTGCTTACCTTGGACTAGCGGGAGAGTCTAGCACAGATACGCAGTATTTT
CSAYLGLAGESSTDTQYF
>many|TRBJ2-2|-|TRBV29-1
TGCAGCGTTGACAGAGCGAACACCGGGGAGCTGTTTTTT
CSVDRANTGELFF
>-|TRBJ1-5|TRBD1|TRBV12-3/TRBV12-4
TGTGTCAGCAGTTTAGGCGACAGGGGACGGAGCAATCAGCCCCAGCATTTT
CVSSLGDRGRSNQPQHF
>many|TRBJ1-1|-|TRBV29-1
TGCAGCGTTGTTGGGGCCCCGGACACTGAAGCTTTCTTT
CSVVGAPDTEAFF
>few|TRBJ1-6|TRBD1|TRBV25-1
TGTGCCAGCAGTGCCGACAGGGGGTATAATTCACCCCTCCACTTT
CASSADRGYNSPLHF